The following is a T cell receptor beta chain sequence with its context. This sample is drawn from a study of OX40 agonist ivuxolimab in advanced cancers. Per the germline V gene, CDR1 is SGHTA and CDR2 is FQGNSA. This CDR3 region has 14 residues. The V and J ends lost 5 bases and 7 bases respectively, with 15 bases between them. Clones were read by immunoSEQ multiplex PCR, and TCRdb kept only the in-frame ones, dropping some. The profile covers about 66,000 clones, with 86% appearing a single time and roughly 8% taken by the ten largest. The sample in question was CD4+ or CD8+ T cells sorted from blood, obtained in a trial of the OX40 agonist ivuxolimab. The TCR was taken from an adult with an advanced solid tumor such as melanoma, head and neck, liver or kidney cancer. The chain joins TRBV7-2 to TRBJ2-1; no definite D call. CDR3 nucleotide sequence: TGTGCCAGCAGCCAATACGGTTTATCGAATGAGCAGTTCTTC. It specifies CASSQYGLSNEQFF. Combining the CDR3 with reference TRBV7-2 and TRBJ2-1 gives the whole variable domain GAGVSQSPSNKVTEKGKDVELRCDPISGHTALYWYRQSLGQGLEFLIYFQGNSAPDKSGLPSDRFSAERTGGSVSTLTIQRTQQEDSAVYLCASSQYGLSNEQFFGPGTRLTVL.